One TCR beta chain is described in this entry. Its antigen is still unknown. The sample originates from a study of T cells after posttransplantation cyclophosphamide. Findings of the study overall: Donor CD8+ memory clones often dominated recipient blood repertoires at later times. TRB clonality was highly associated with recipient CMV seropositivity and reactivation.

Germline CDR1 LNHDA, CDR2 SQIVND (reference sequence). CDR3 length equals 13 residues. V lost 7 bases and J lost 4, with 11 bases in between. Cyclophosphamide on days +3 and +4 followed busulfan-fludarabine conditioning and a marrow graft. Sequencing used immunoSEQ multiplex PCR; TCRdb keeps in-frame clones, though not all of them. The data contain 35,000 to 50,000 clones, about 92% of them singletons. Here the sequenced sample was PBMCs, taken 62 days after allogeneic stem cell transplant with posttransplant cyclophosphamide. The TCR was taken from a male patient aged 55 to 70 who received an allogeneic stem cell transplant from a related donor and was CMV-positive. Some T cells may originate from the graft donor. The chain employs TRBV19 and TRBJ1-5; D is undetermined. DNA of the CDR3: TGTGCCAGTAACCCAAACGGGAATCAGCCCCAGCATTTT. Encoded protein: CASNPNGNQPQHF.